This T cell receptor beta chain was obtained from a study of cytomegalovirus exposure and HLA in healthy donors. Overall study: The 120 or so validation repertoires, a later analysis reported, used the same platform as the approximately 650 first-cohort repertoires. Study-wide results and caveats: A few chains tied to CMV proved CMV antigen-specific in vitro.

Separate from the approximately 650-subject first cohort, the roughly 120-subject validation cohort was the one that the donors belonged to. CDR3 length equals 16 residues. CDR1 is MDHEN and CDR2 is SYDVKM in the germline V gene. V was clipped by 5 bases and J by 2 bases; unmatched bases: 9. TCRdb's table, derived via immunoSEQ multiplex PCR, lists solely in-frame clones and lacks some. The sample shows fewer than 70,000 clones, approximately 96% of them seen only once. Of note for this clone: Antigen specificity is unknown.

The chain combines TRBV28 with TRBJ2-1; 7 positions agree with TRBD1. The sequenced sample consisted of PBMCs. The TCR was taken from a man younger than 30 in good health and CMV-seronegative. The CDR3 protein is CASSIRQGQPYNEQFF. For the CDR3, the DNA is TGTGCCAGCAGTATCCGACAGGGACAACCCTACAATGAGCAGTTCTTC. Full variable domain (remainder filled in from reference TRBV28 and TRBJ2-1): DVKVTQSSRYLVKRTGEKVFLECVQDMDHENMFWYRQDPGLGLRLIYFSYDVKMKEKGDIPEGYSVSREKKERFSLILESASTNQTSMYLCASSIRQGQPYNEQFFGPGTRLTVL.